This entry lists 23 T cell receptor beta chains sequenced from one sample in a study of blood T cells in healthy people across ages. A J-beta primer mix and a sample-barcoded 5' primer were used in a second PCR of about 7 to 11 cycles. TCRdb used MiXCR to reprocess the 5' RACE reads, holding one entry per CDR3 protein. In the table there are roughly 800,000 distinct CDR3 sequences, 25% of which are singletons. This sample also appeared in a second study, on T cells of mothers and their children.

Input material: blood. These receptors all come from a boy aged 5-17 years in good health.

The V call is TRBV5-6, the J call TRBJ1-4, with D uncertain. Germline values: CDR1 SGHDT, CDR2 YYEEEE. The CDR3 is 15 residues long. The V gene lost 0 bases and the J gene lost 0 bases, with 6 bases spanning the gap. The CDR3 coding sequence is TGTGCCAGCAGCTTGGGCAGTACAACTAATGAAAAACTGTTTTTT. Its translation: CASSLGSTTNEKLFF.

In this sample, this clonotype turned up a few times. The J gene is TRBJ2-5, the V gene TRBV6-2 or TRBV6-3, with 10 bases aligning to TRBD2. The CDR3 is 17 residues long. Trimming cost V 6 bases and J 5 bases; bases outside gene matches: 15. The germline gives CDR1 MNHEY, CDR2 SVGEGT. CDR3 nucleotides: TGTGCCAGCAGCATAGCAGCCATAGCGGGAGGAAAGGAGACCCAGTACTTC. Residues: CASSIAAIAGGKETQYF.

The chain couples TRBV12-3 or TRBV12-4 to TRBJ1-2; D possibly corresponds to TRBD1 (5 bases). The CDR3 has 12 residues. The V end was cut by 6 bases, the J end by 8 bases, with 13 bases between. CDR3 protein: CASSLAGPGYTF. CDR3 nucleotide sequence: TGTGCCAGCAGCCTTGCAGGGCCGGGCTACACCTTC.

A note on this clonotype: A read error may account for a junction end that differs from germline. The V and J genes are TRBV27 and TRBJ2-4; D may be TRBD1 (5 bases). The CDR3 loop spans 14 amino acids. Germline V CDR1 and CDR2: MNHEY, SMNVEV (reference sequence). The chain's CDR3 is CASSLRGTKNIRYF. For the CDR3, the DNA is TGTGCCAGCAGTTTAAGGGGTACCAAAAACATTCGGTACTTC.

The table lists this clonotype with a count of one. The chain employs TRBV2 and TRBJ2-1; 7 bases match TRBD1. Germline V gives CDR1 SNHLY, CDR2 FYNNEI. V trimming: 8 bases; J trimming: 5 bases; junction bases outside the gene matches: 9. The CDR3 sequence is 14 residues long. CDR3 bases: TGTGCCAGCTTTAGGGAGACAGGGAACAATGAGCAGTTCTTC. It specifies CASFRETGNNEQFF.

The sample holds a few counts of this clonotype. The chain carries TRBV9 and TRBJ2-1; D could derive from TRBD1 or TRBD2 (5 bases each). The DNA end is more similar to TRBJ2-7, so the J call may be wrong. The CDR3 is 16 residues long. Germline-derived CDR1 and CDR2 are SGDLS and YYNGEE. For the CDR3, the DNA is TGTGCCAGCAGCCCGAATGTTGGGACGGGAACCTACGAGCAGTACTTC. It is translated as CASSPNVGTGTYEQYF.

The V gene is TRBV9, the J gene TRBJ2-7, with D unclear. V lost 0 bases and J lost 3, with 13 bases in between. The germline CDR1 and CDR2 sequences are SGDLS and YYNGEE. The CDR3 spans 15 residues. In DNA, the CDR3 is TGTGCCAGCAGCGTAGTGGCCAGTCAAGACTACGAGCAGTACTTC. Residues: CASSVVASQDYEQYF.

The chain joins TRBV14 to TRBJ2-1; 13 nucleotides match TRBD2. Germline trimming cut 1 base from V and 6 bases from J; bases unmatched to any gene: 21. The CDR3 consists of 22 residues. Germline CDR1 and CDR2: SGHDN and FVKESK. CDR3 region: CASSQVLLGLAGFWLFSNEQFF. CDR3 sequence (DNA): TGTGCCAGCAGCCAAGTTCTGTTGGGACTAGCGGGGTTTTGGTTGTTCAGCAATGAGCAGTTCTTC.

This clonotype was observed a handful of times. This chain links TRBV7-6 with TRBJ1-6; 7 bases agree with TRBD1. The CDR3 contains 14 residues. With V trimmed by 5 bases and J by 8 bases, 6 bases remained unmatched. CDR1 is SGHVS and CDR2 is FNYEAQ in the germline V gene. The CDR3 region has the DNA TGTGCCAGCAGCGCAACAGGGGATCATTCACCCCTCCACTTT. Translation: CASSATGDHSPLHF.

The chain recombines TRBV4-3 with TRBJ2-5, with D perhaps matching TRBD2 (7 bases). This CDR3 contains 15 residues. Trimming removed 1 base from V and 1 base from J, with 10 bases in between. Looked up from germline, CDR1 is LGHNA and CDR2 is YSLEER. CDR3 nucleotide sequence: TGCGCCAGCAGCCAAGGGAGGGGGGGCCAAGAGACCCAGTACTTC. Encoded protein: CASSQGRGGQETQYF.

This clonotype was seen only a few times. The chain uses TRBV15 and TRBJ2-1, with TRBD2 identical over 7 bases. The CDR3 is made up of 16 amino acids. V lost 1 base and J lost 3; bases outside the gene matches: 6. Per the germline V gene, CDR1 is LNHNV and CDR2 is YYDKDF (reference sequence). The CDR3 loop is CATSRGVSGLYNEQFF. The CDR3 bases are TGTGCCACCAGCAGAGGGGTTAGCGGGCTCTACAATGAGCAGTTCTTC.

In this sample, this clonotype turned up a few times. The V and J genes are TRBV11-1 and TRBJ2-5; 10 bases align to TRBD2. Gene TRBJ2-1 matches the end of the DNA better, so the J call may be wrong. The CDR3 runs to 17 residues. Germline V lookup: CDR1 SGHAT, CDR2 FQDESV (reference sequence). This chain's CDR3 is CASSAGGLAGDSNEQFF. Written as DNA, the CDR3 is TGTGCCAGCAGCGCGGGGGGGCTAGCGGGAGATAGCAATGAGCAGTTCTTC.

The rearrangement joins TRBV2 to TRBJ1-4; possible D gene TRBD1, 5 bases. Germline values: CDR1 SNHLY, CDR2 FYNNEI. V shed 1 base and J shed 0 bases, with 6 bases lying between them. The CDR3 runs 15 residues. The CDR3 DNA is TGTGCCAGCAGTGAAGAAGGGGCAACTAATGAAAAACTGTTTTTT. It encodes CASSEEGATNEKLFF.

This clonotype was seen a few times. The gene calls are TRBV7-2 and TRBJ2-7, with D perhaps TRBD2 (6 bases). The CDR3 is 17 residues long. Trimming took 5 bases from V and 3 from J, leaving 23 bases between them. CDR1 and CDR2 (germline): SGHTA, FQGNSA. CDR3 amino acids: CASSRERNIPHLYEQYF. The CDR3 nucleotides read TGTGCCAGCAGCCGGGAGCGGAACATCCCACACCTCTACGAGCAGTACTTC.

This chain connects TRBV7-2 to TRBJ2-5, with D tentatively TRBD1 or TRBD2 (5 bases each). CDR3 size: 18 residues. Germline V gene sequence: CDR1 SGHTA, CDR2 FQGNSA. Trimming pared 6 bases from V and 3 bases from J, leaving 26 bases between. The CDR3 nucleotides are TGTGCCAGCAGTTATCAAGGGGTCTTCGCGGGTGAAAAAGAGACCCAGTACTTC. Protein sequence: CASSYQGVFAGEKETQYF.

The chain combines TRBV28 with TRBJ2-1; no definite D call. CDR3 length: 13 residues. V was shortened by 9 bases and J by 2 bases, with 11 bases between the two germline ends. In germline, CDR1 is MDHEN, CDR2 SYDVKM. The CDR3 DNA reads as TGTGCCAGTGGGCCCTACCCCTACAATGAGCAGTTCTTC. Its translation: CASGPYPYNEQFF.

The genes are TRBV7-2 and TRBJ2-4; D is unresolved. V was cut by 1 base and J by 5 bases, with 12 bases left in between. This CDR3 is built from 15 residues. The germline V gene encodes CDR1 SGHTA and CDR2 FQGNSA. The CDR3 loop is CASSLGQSPENIQYF. DNA of the CDR3: TGTGCCAGCAGCTTAGGCCAGAGCCCTGAAAACATTCAGTACTTC.

The V call is TRBV6-2 or TRBV6-3, the J call TRBJ2-7, with a tentative D call TRBD2 (6 bases). Trimming took 6 bases from V and 4 from J, leaving 16 bases between them. The CDR3 covers 14 residues. The germline CDR1 and CDR2 sequences are MNHEY and SVGEGT. The CDR3 DNA sequence: TGTGCCAGCAGCCCTATCGGGGCGGGGTACGAGCAGTACTTC. It codes for CASSPIGAGYEQYF.

J is TRBJ2-7 and V is TRBV27; D ambiguous. CDR1 MNHEY and CDR2 SMNVEV come from the germline V gene (reference sequence). This CDR3 has 13 amino acids. The CDR3 spells CATSWEVGDEQYF. The DNA of the CDR3 is TGTGCTACCTCCTGGGAAGTTGGAGACGAGCAGTACTTC.

To note about this clonotype: A junction end diverges from the germline sequence, so it may reflect a read error. The V gene is TRBV4-3, the J gene TRBJ2-7; 8 bases map to TRBD1. From germline, CDR1 is LGHNA and CDR2 YSLEER. This CDR3 contains 15 residues. CDR3 coding DNA: TGCGCCAGCAGCCAAGATTACAGGGGGTACTACGAGCAGTGCTTC. This codes for CASSQDYRGYYEQCF.

Only a few counts were recorded for this clonotype. The genes are TRBV4-1 and TRBJ1-2, with D perhaps TRBD1 (6 bases). V lost 1 base and J lost 5, with 11 bases in between. This CDR3 spans 14 amino acids. Germline CDR1 and CDR2: MGHRA and YSYEKL. CDR3 sequence reads: CASSQGTVKYGYTF. The CDR3 coding sequence is TGCGCCAGCAGCCAAGGGACAGTAAAGTATGGCTACACCTTC.

V and J are TRBV7-2 and TRBJ2-6; 7 positions agree with TRBD1. Germline CDR1 is SGHTA and CDR2 is FQGNSA. After removal of 5 bases from V and 1 base from J, the junction contained 14 bases not matched to a gene. The CDR3 totals 19 residues. CDR3 sequence reads: CASSVLTGLGLSGANVLTF. CDR3 coding DNA: TGTGCCAGCAGCGTATTGACAGGGTTGGGGTTATCTGGGGCCAACGTCCTGACTTTC.

This clonotype was observed a few times. The chain employs TRBV27 and TRBJ1-1; D might be TRBD1 (5 bases). Germline-derived CDR1 and CDR2 are MNHEY and SMNVEV (reference sequence). The CDR3 covers 12 residues. Trimming removed 5 bases at V and 8 bases at J, with 12 bases between. CDR3 loop: CASSAPGYEAFF. The DNA of the CDR3 is TGTGCCAGCAGTGCCCCAGGGTACGAAGCTTTCTTT.